This record covers a single T cell receptor (beta chain). This clonotype was detected a few times. Its cognate antigen has yet to be identified. Nothing much larger sits one base from this clone, and base qualities are not available. Hyperthyroidism patients were newly diagnosed, had a disease duration of under 2 months, and were aged 18 to 65 years. Exclusion was applied to patients with uncontrolled infections, other autoimmune diseases, pregnancy or lactation. Clinical symptoms, serum thyroxine and TRAb, thyroid ultrasound, and orbital computed tomography formed the basis for the diagnoses. Blood from progressor patients was drawn when they were first diagnosed with hyperthyroidism, before any ophthalmopathy symptoms appeared. Ficoll-Paque density gradient centrifugation was used to isolate PBMCs from 10 ml of fresh peripheral blood. Progressor patients were defined as those initially diagnosed with Graves' hyperthyroidism in whom ophthalmopathy developed during follow-up. Trizol reagent was used to extract total RNA, and RNA quality was then checked on an Agilent 2100 Bioanalyzer.

Reading the germline V gene (reference sequence) gives CDR1 DFQATT and CDR2 SNEGSKA. V is trimmed back by 3 bases and J by 6 bases, and the junction contains 13 bases that no gene match accounts for. The CDR3 runs 16 amino acids, cysteine and phenylalanine included. The read is trimmed to its CDR3 DNA, 48 bases read in frame from base 1. The sample belongs to a study of T cells in Graves' hyperthyroidism and ophthalmopathy (dated by TCRdb to between 2018 and 2021). A note on the overall study: Peripheral blood samples were taken at the time of initial diagnosis, prior to any treatment. TCR V-J signatures able to tell the groups apart were searched for in a discovery cohort of 90 to 100 patients, of whom approximately 40 had Graves' ophthalmopathy and around 57 had stable Graves' hyperthyroidism. An independent validation cohort of around 19 hyperthyroidism patients and 15 or so patients who later progressed to ophthalmopathy tested prospective prediction of ophthalmopathy. For training and testing, the 100 patients in the discovery cohort were randomly divided in a 7:3 ratio. Thyroid tissue and blood T-cell repertoires from six or seven Graves' hyperthyroidism patients were also compared in the study. After blood sampling, hyperthyroidism patients were treated with methimazole at a starting dose of 30 mg daily, and ophthalmopathy patients were treated with high-dose intravenous methylprednisolone. The paper reports TCR Vbeta CDR3 sequencing of more than 120 peripheral blood samples: some 44 ophthalmopathy, roughly 74 hyperthyroidism and 17 progressor patients.

The TCR beta CDR3 regions were amplified from RNA transcripts. For the first round of RT-PCR on the TCR CDR3, the HTBI primer set was used together with the Qiagen OneStep RT-PCR kit. The libraries were constructed in a second round of multiplex PCR and then size-selected and purified. Sequencing of the libraries was done on an Illumina HiSeq2000 using paired-end 100 bp reads. The authors' pipeline ran thus. Raw data were processed with SOAPnuke, discarding reads with adapters, uncalled bases, mean Phred below 15, or no exact constant-primer or identifier match. High-quality paired reads were merged with COPE v1.2.5, and unique nucleotide sequences were defined as clonotypes. MiTCR v1.1 was used to align clonotypes to the IMGT TRBV, TRBD and TRBJ reference segments. The analysis included only V-J combinations with a frequency above 0.0001, which together covered more than 98% of the repertoires. The TCS score was defined as the ratio of F50 (clonal expansion) to E x V (chaos), calculated using BLOSUM62-based TCRdist between CDR3 peptides within each V-J. Welch's t-statistics and random forest reduced approximately 520 V-J features to under 15, which were used in a naive Bayes classifier (R e1071). TCRdb reran the public reads through fastp at Q25 and MiXCR, keeping productive beta chains. Each entry is one CDR3 protein sequence, shown with its most common DNA and genes. V and J calls and clone size were set by TCRdb, not the authors. Here the sample has 550,000 to 650,000 distinct CDR3 sequences; over 11% occur a single time. Of the sample, 5.5% to 7.5% falls within the top ten clones.

What the research found in general, with its limitations: Most expanded thyroid clonotypes (frequency above 0.001) were also found in blood, which suggests that blood repertoires may mirror thyroid immune responses. In validation, the model predicted progression to ophthalmopathy a median of around six months before onset, with approximately 71% sensitivity and 72.22% specificity. Ophthalmopathy was separated from stable hyperthyroidism by a 13 V-J signature model, with approximately 89% sensitivity and about 81% specificity obtained in cross-validation and 80%/75% obtained in testing. Sample size was not statistically predetermined, and investigators were not blinded to group allocation.

The sequenced material came from blood. Recombination linked TRBV20-1 to TRBJ1-2; a stretch of 10 junction bases matches TRBD1. The source of this sequence is a woman aged 25-40 years with Graves' hyperthyroidism that later progressed to Graves' ophthalmopathy. The DNA reads TGCAGTGCTAGTGGCGACAGGGGGCGAGAAATGGATGGCTACACCTTC. It translates to CSASGDRGREMDGYTF.